This TCR beta chain stems from a study of CD8+CD57+ T cells in acquired aplastic anemia. CDR1 MGHDK and CDR2 SYGVNS come from the germline V gene. V shed 5 bases and J 0 bases; nucleotides not matched to a gene: 15. CDR3 length equals 19 residues. TCR beta VDJ combinations and CDR3 sequences were profiled from genomic DNA. MiXCR, run by TCRdb on the reads, gives a single entry per CDR3 protein. Of around 500,000 distinct CDR3 sequences listed, roughly a third are singletons. Flow cytometry had shown expanded CD8+CD57+ cells in the patients chosen for sequencing. The chain recombines TRBV25-1 with TRBJ2-3, with 9 bases identical to TRBD1. Sequenced input: sorted CD4+, CD8+, or CD8+CD57+ T cells (not recorded which) from PBMCs. The receptor was derived from a human donor with aplastic anemia. Here the CDR3 reads CASSRTFTGTGSSTDTQYF. DNA of the CDR3: TGTGCCAGCAGTCGCACTTTTACCGGGACAGGGTCCAGCACAGATACGCAGTATTTT.